The rows below give T cell receptor beta chains drawn from one sample of a study of cytomegalovirus exposure and HLA in healthy donors. The protocol was immunoSEQ multiplex PCR, while the TCRdb copy is restricted to in-frame clones and leaves out a portion. The sample has about 130,000 clones, 74% seen once. The sample comprised PBMCs. The receptors were sampled from a man between 18 and 29 years old in good health and CMV-seropositive. Each CDR3 is given with its conserved first and last residue. D genes are given only for firm matches. The size entry is marked missing in some rows and otherwise reads once, few, many or a size class.

cdr3_aa | cdr3_nt | d_call | clone_size | j_call | v_call
CASSRGVGRVPNEQYF | TGTGCCAGCAGCCGGGGGGTGGGCAGAGTCCCTAACGAGCAGTACTTC | TRBD2 | few | TRBJ2-7 | TRBV5-5
CASSPDKSVEQYF | TGTGCCAGCAGTCCGGACAAGTCAGTCGAGCAGTACTTC | - | few | TRBJ2-7 | TRBV2
CASRRAAAGGGETQYF | TGTGCCAGCAGAAGAGCGGCAGCGGGAGGGGGAGAGACCCAGTACTTC | TRBD2 | - | TRBJ2-5 | TRBV27
CASSSVGGRYAEAFF | TGTGCCAGCAGCTCAGTGGGGGGGCGCTACGCTGAAGCTTTCTTT | - | - | TRBJ1-1 | TRBV7-3
CASSLGFLREEDIQYF | TGTGCCAGCAGTTTGGGCTTCCTCCGTGAGGAGGACATTCAGTACTTC | - | - | TRBJ2-4 | TRBV28
CASSSLELSNTGELFF | TGTGCCAGCAGCTCCCTGGAACTATCCAACACCGGGGAGCTGTTTTTT | - | - | TRBJ2-2 | TRBV7-9
CASSLQGLGNTIYF | TGTGCCAGCAGCTTACAGGGACTTGGAAACACCATATATTTT | - | - | TRBJ1-3 | TRBV7-9
CASRSLGQGRQPQHF | TGTGCCAGCAGGTCCCTTGGACAGGGTCGGCAGCCCCAGCATTTT | TRBD1 | - | TRBJ1-5 | TRBV27
CASSIDNQAGAVEQFF | TGTGCCAGTAGTATAGATAATCAAGCCGGTGCCGTTGAGCAGTTCTTC | - | - | TRBJ2-1 | TRBV19
CASSQAPGLAGNEQYF | TGCGCCAGCAGCCAAGCTCCAGGACTAGCGGGAAACGAGCAGTACTTC | TRBD2 | - | TRBJ2-7 | TRBV4-1
CASGGGGSGANVLTF | TGTGCCAGCGGAGGGGGGGGGTCTGGGGCCAACGTCCTGACTTTC | - | few | TRBJ2-6 | TRBV25-1
CASSLSVADTQYF | TGTGCCAGCAGCCTCTCGGTGGCAGATACGCAGTATTTT | - | - | TRBJ2-3 | TRBV14
CASTGWGLEGYTF | TGTGCCAGCACCGGATGGGGGCTTGAGGGCTACACCTTC | - | - | TRBJ1-2 | TRBV6-6
CASSHQQVGNTIYF | TGTGCCAGCAGTCATCAGCAGGTGGGAAACACCATATATTTT | - | - | TRBJ1-3 | TRBV6-1
CASTTGGTQPQHF | TGTGCCAGCACTACAGGGGGCACTCAGCCCCAGCATTTT | TRBD1 | - | TRBJ1-5 | TRBV28
CASSVNFNTDTQYF | TGCGCCAGCAGTGTTAACTTTAACACAGATACGCAGTATTTT | - | - | TRBJ2-3 | TRBV10-2
CASSSGSRYNEQFF | TGTGCCAGCAGTAGCGGGAGTCGATACAATGAGCAGTTCTTC | TRBD2 | - | TRBJ2-1 | TRBV6-5
CAISRQAYGYTF | TGTGCCATCTCCAGACAGGCCTATGGCTACACCTTC | - | - | TRBJ1-2 | TRBV10-3
CASPAGTGNSPLHF | TGTGCCAGCCCGGCGGGGACAGGGAATTCACCCCTCCACTTT | TRBD1 | - | TRBJ1-6 | TRBV27
CASSQHRVQGSGNTIYF | TGCGCCAGCAGCCAACATCGAGTACAGGGATCTGGAAACACCATATATTTT | - | - | TRBJ1-3 | TRBV4-3
CASSRDRSYGYTF | TGTGCCAGCAGCCGGGACAGATCGTATGGCTACACCTTC | TRBD1 | - | TRBJ1-2 | TRBV27
CASRSWDRGIGTDTQYF | TGTGCCAGCCGATCCTGGGACAGGGGAATAGGCACAGATACGCAGTATTTT | TRBD1 | - | TRBJ2-3 | TRBV28
CASSQDRGRAYEQYF | TGCGCCAGCAGCCAAGACAGGGGGCGAGCCTACGAGCAGTACTTC | TRBD1 | - | TRBJ2-7 | TRBV4-3
CASSLDRGAYYGYTF | TGTGCCAGCAGCTTAGATCGGGGGGCCTACTATGGCTACACCTTC | - | few | TRBJ1-2 | TRBV11-2
CASSLQSSYEQYF | TGTGCCAGCAGCCTACAGAGCTCCTACGAGCAGTACTTC | - | - | TRBJ2-7 | TRBV11-2
CASSQVQAGQPQHF | TGCGCCAGCAGCCAAGTCCAGGCGGGGCAGCCCCAGCATTTT | - | - | TRBJ1-5 | TRBV4-3
CASSTYHGQNNEQFF | TGTGCCAGCAGCACATACCACGGACAAAACAATGAGCAGTTCTTC | - | once | TRBJ2-1 | TRBV7-6
CASWRLTQETQYF | TGTGCCAGCTGGAGATTAACACAAGAGACCCAGTACTTC | - | once | TRBJ2-5 | TRBV5-5
CASRGLAGGTPGANVLTF | TGTGCCAGCAGGGGACTAGCGGGGGGCACCCCCGGGGCCAACGTCCTGACTTTC | TRBD2 | once | TRBJ2-6 | TRBV28
CAWSVHGLRGNQPQHF | TGTGCCTGGAGTGTACACGGGCTGAGGGGCAATCAGCCCCAGCATTTT | - | - | TRBJ1-5 | TRBV30
CASSKARDSLRETQYF | TGTGCCAGCAGTAAGGCCAGGGACAGCCTTCGAGAGACCCAGTACTTC | TRBD1 | few | TRBJ2-5 | TRBV6-6
CSVEGDRGRAEKLFF | TGCAGCGTTGAAGGGGACAGGGGGCGTGCTGAAAAACTGTTTTTT | TRBD1 | - | TRBJ1-4 | TRBV29-1
CASSPLEGQKSYGYTF | TGTGCCAGCAGCCCCCTCGAGGGACAGAAAAGCTATGGCTACACCTTC | TRBD1 | - | TRBJ1-2 | TRBV4-2
CASTVNYEQYF | TGTGCCAGCACGGTCAACTACGAGCAGTACTTC | - | few | TRBJ2-7 | TRBV6-1
CASSLQGANTEAFF | TGTGCCAGCAGCTTGCAGGGGGCGAACACTGAAGCTTTCTTT | TRBD1 | - | TRBJ1-1 | TRBV5-6
CASSLVDREGTQYF | TGTGCCAGCAGCTTAGTAGACAGGGAAGGGACCCAGTACTTC | TRBD1 | - | TRBJ2-5 | TRBV11-2
CASTEGLAGGAGELFF | TGTGCCAGCACCGAGGGACTAGCGGGGGGAGCCGGGGAGCTGTTTTTT | TRBD2 | - | TRBJ2-2 | TRBV28
CASSPLLAGGNEQFF | TGTGCCAGCAGCCCATTATTAGCGGGAGGAAATGAGCAGTTCTTC | TRBD2 | - | TRBJ2-1 | TRBV7-9
CASSTPFPGQGISYEQYF | TGTGCCAGCAGCACCCCTTTTCCGGGACAGGGCATCTCCTACGAGCAGTACTTC | TRBD1 | - | TRBJ2-7 | TRBV2
CASSMGQGFDNQPQHF | TGTGCCAGTAGTATGGGGCAGGGTTTTGACAATCAGCCCCAGCATTTT | - | - | TRBJ1-5 | TRBV19
CASSPPGSTNEKLFF | TGTGCCAGCAGCCCTCCAGGGTCAACTAATGAAAAACTGTTTTTT | - | few | TRBJ1-4 | TRBV7-2
CASSLASGGQETQYF | TGTGCCAGCAGCTTAGCTAGCGGGGGGCAAGAGACCCAGTACTTC | TRBD2 | - | TRBJ2-5 | TRBV7-9
CASSPRTYYGYTF | TGTGCCAGTAGCCCACGGACATACTATGGCTACACCTTC | - | - | TRBJ1-2 | TRBV19
CASSQKSTGESYEQYF | TGCGCCAGCAGCCAAAAGTCGACAGGGGAATCCTACGAGCAGTACTTC | TRBD1 | few | TRBJ2-7 | TRBV4-3
CASSPPGGSGRNEQFF | TGTGCCAGCAGCCCACCCGGCGGGAGCGGAAGGAATGAGCAGTTCTTC | TRBD2 | - | TRBJ2-1 | TRBV7-3
CSVGRQGGNYGYTF | TGCAGCGTGGGAAGACAGGGAGGCAACTATGGCTACACCTTC | TRBD1 | - | TRBJ1-2 | TRBV29-1
CATGHSGIWNEQFF | TGTGCCACCGGACATAGCGGGATCTGGAATGAGCAGTTCTTC | TRBD2 | - | TRBJ2-1 | TRBV7-9
CASSWADREGGYTF | TGTGCCAGCAGTTGGGCGGACAGGGAGGGTGGCTACACCTTC | TRBD1 | - | TRBJ1-2 | TRBV28
CASKDRAHSYEQYF | TGTGCCAGCAAGGACAGGGCCCACTCCTACGAGCAGTACTTC | TRBD1 | - | TRBJ2-7 | TRBV6-1